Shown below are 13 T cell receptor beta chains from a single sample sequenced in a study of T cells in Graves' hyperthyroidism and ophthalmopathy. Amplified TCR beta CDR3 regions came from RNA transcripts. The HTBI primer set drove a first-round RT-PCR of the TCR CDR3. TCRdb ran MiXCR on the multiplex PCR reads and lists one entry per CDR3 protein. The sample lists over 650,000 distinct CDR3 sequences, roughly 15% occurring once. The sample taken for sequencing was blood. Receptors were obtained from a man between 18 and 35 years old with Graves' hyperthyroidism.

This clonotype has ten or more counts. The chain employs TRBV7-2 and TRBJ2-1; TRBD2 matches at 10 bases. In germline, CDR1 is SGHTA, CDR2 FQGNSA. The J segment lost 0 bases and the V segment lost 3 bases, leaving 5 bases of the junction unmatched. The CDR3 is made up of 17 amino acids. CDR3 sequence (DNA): TGTGCCAGCAGCTTTGGACTAGCGGCGAGCTCCTACAATGAGCAGTTCTTC. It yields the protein CASSFGLAASSYNEQFF.

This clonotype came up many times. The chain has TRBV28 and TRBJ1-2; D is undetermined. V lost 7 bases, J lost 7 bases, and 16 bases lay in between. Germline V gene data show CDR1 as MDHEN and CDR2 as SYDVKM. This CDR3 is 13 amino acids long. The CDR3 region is CASTNASPLGYTF. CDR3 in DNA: TGTGCCAGCACCAACGCGTCTCCTCTTGGCTACACCTTC.

CDR3 protein: CASMGAPGYNEQFF. The CDR3 nucleotides are TGTGCCAGCATGGGCGCGCCAGGGTACAATGAGCAGTTCTTC. The rearrangement uses TRBV19 and TRBJ2-1; tentatively, D is TRBD1 (5 bases). Trimming took 9 bases from V and 4 from J, leaving 16 bases between them. Germline CDR1 and CDR2: LNHDA and SQIVND (reference sequence). CDR3 length: 14 residues.

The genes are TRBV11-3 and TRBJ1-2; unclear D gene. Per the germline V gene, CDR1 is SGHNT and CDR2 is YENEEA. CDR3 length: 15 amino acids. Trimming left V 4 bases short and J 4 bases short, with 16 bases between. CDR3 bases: TGTGCCAGCAGCTCCTCCGAACAGATGGGCTATGGCTACACCTTC. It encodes CASSSSEQMGYGYTF.

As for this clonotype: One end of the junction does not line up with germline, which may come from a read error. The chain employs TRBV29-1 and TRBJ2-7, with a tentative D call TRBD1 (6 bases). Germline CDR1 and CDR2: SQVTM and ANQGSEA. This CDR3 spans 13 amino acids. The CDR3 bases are TGCAGCGTTCAAGAGGGGGAACGGTACGAGCAGTACTTC. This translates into CSVQEGERYEQYF.

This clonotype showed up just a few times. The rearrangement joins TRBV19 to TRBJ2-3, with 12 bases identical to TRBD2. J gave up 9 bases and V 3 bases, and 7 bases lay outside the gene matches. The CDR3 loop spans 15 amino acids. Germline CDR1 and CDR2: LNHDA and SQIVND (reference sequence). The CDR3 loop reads CASSIRLAGVVTQYF. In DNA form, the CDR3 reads TGTGCCAGTAGTATTAGACTAGCGGGAGTTGTGACGCAGTATTTT.

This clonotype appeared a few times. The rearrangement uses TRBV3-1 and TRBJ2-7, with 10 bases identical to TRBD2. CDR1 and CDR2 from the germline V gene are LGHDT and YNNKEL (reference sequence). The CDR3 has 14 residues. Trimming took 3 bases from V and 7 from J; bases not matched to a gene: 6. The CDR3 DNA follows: TGTGCCAGCAGCCAGGTCCAAGCGGGAGGGGAGCAGTACTTC. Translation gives CASSQVQAGGEQYF.

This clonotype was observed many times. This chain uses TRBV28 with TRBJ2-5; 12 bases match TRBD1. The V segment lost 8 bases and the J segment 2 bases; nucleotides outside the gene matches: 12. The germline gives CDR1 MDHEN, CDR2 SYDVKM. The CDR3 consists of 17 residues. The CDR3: CASGVVGTGGVQETQYF. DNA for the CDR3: TGTGCCAGCGGAGTAGTTGGGACAGGGGGCGTACAAGAGACCCAGTACTTC.

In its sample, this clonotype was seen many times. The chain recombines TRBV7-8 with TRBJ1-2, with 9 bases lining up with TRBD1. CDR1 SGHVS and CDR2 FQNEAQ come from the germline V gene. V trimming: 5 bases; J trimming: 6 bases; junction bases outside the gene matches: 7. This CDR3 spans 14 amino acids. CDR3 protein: CASSAGTGKDGYTF. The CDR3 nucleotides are TGTGCCAGCAGCGCAGGGACAGGGAAGGATGGCTACACCTTC.

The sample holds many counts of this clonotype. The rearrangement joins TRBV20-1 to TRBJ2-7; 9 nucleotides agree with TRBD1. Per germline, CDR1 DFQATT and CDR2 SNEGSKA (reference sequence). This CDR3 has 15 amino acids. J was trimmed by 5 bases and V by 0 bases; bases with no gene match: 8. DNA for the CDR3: TGCAGTGCTAGAGACCCCACAGGGACAGGGAACGAGCAGTACTTC. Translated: CSARDPTGTGNEQYF.

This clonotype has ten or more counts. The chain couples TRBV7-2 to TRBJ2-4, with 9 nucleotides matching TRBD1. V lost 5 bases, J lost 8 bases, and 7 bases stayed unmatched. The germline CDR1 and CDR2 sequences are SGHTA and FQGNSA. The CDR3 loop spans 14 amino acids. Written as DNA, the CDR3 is TGTGCCAGCAGCCGGCGACAGGGGGAAGACATTCAGTACTTC. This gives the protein CASSRRQGEDIQYF. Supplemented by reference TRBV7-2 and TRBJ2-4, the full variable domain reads GAGVSQSPSNKVTEKGKDVELRCDPISGHTALYWYRQSLGQGLEFLIYFQGNSAPDKSGLPSDRFSAERTGGSVSTLTIQRTQQEDSAVYLCASSRRQGEDIQYFGAGTRLSVL.

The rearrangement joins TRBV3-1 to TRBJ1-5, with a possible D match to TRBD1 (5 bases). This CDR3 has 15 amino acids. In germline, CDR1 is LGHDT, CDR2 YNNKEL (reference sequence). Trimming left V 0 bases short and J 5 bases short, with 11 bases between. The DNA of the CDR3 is TGTGCCAGCAGCCAAGATTCCGGGGGATATCAGCCCCAGCATTTT. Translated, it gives CASSQDSGGYQPQHF.

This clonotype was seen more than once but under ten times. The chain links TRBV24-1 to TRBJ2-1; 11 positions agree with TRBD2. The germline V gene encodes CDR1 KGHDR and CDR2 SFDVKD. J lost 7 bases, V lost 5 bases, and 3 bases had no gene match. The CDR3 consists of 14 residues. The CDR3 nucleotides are TGTGCCACCAGTGGAACTAGCGGGAGAAATGAGCAGTTCTTC. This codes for CATSGTSGRNEQFF.